These T cell receptor beta chains were read from a single sample in a study of blood T cell repertoires in COVID-19. Data came from immunoSEQ multiplex PCR; TCRdb stores just in-frame clones and leaves some out. The table includes some 65,000 clones, around 90% detected once. Sequenced sample: peripheral blood. These receptors all come from a woman over 75 with active COVID-19. The CDR3 runs from the conserved cysteine through the conserved F or W. D genes are given only for firm matches. Size is stated for part of the rows, as once, few or many counts, or as a class when the clone is expanded.

V gene: TRBV11-3; D gene: TRBD1; clone size: .; J gene: TRBJ2-3; CDR3 DNA: TGTGCCAGCAGCTTAGGGCAGGGGGCCATCACAGATACGCAGTATTTT; CDR3 protein: CASSLGQGAITDTQYF
V gene: TRBV29-1; D gene: TRBD1; clone size: .; J gene: TRBJ1-1; CDR3 DNA: TGCAGCTCGCACAGGGGGAATGTCAACACTGAAGCTTTCTTT; CDR3 protein: CSSHRGNVNTEAFF
V gene: TRBV6-1; D gene: .; clone size: once; J gene: TRBJ1-5; CDR3 DNA: TGTGCCAGCAGTGAAGCCGCCGGGAGCCAGCCCCAGCATTTT; CDR3 protein: CASSEAAGSQPQHF
V gene: TRBV27; D gene: TRBD2; clone size: .; J gene: TRBJ2-5; CDR3 DNA: TGTGCCAGCAGTTACAGCACGGGGGGGACCCAGTACTTC; CDR3 protein: CASSYSTGGTQYF
V gene: TRBV6-5; D gene: .; clone size: .; J gene: TRBJ1-3; CDR3 DNA: TGTGCCAGCAGTAACGGGATAGGTACTGGAAACACCATATATTTT; CDR3 protein: CASSNGIGTGNTIYF
V gene: TRBV27; D gene: TRBD1; clone size: .; J gene: TRBJ1-2; CDR3 DNA: TGTGCCAGCAGCCGAGGGACAGGTTCTAACTATGGCTACACCTTC; CDR3 protein: CASSRGTGSNYGYTF
V gene: TRBV9; D gene: .; clone size: few; J gene: TRBJ2-1; CDR3 DNA: TGTGCCAGCAGCGTGGGGACTGGATACAATGAGCAGTTCTTC; CDR3 protein: CASSVGTGYNEQFF
V gene: TRBV12-5; D gene: .; clone size: .; J gene: TRBJ2-7; CDR3 DNA: TGTGCTAGCGGCAGGTCGCGTTCGACCTACGAGCAGTACTTC; CDR3 protein: CASGRSRSTYEQYF
V gene: TRBV5-1; D gene: .; clone size: once; J gene: TRBJ1-4; CDR3 DNA: TGCGCCAGCAGCTTGGGGGCGGGGGATGAAAAACTGTTTTTT; CDR3 protein: CASSLGAGDEKLFF
V gene: TRBV6-5; D gene: .; clone size: .; J gene: TRBJ1-1; CDR3 DNA: TGTGCCAGCGCGCTGACCGGGACAAACACTGAAGCTTTCTTT; CDR3 protein: CASALTGTNTEAFF
V gene: TRBV9; D gene: TRBD2; clone size: .; J gene: TRBJ2-7; CDR3 DNA: TGTGCCAGCAGCTCGGGGGGAGGTTACGAGCAGTACTTC; CDR3 protein: CASSSGGGYEQYF
V gene: TRBV12-5; D gene: TRBD2; clone size: .; J gene: TRBJ2-3; CDR3 DNA: TGTGCTAGTGGTTTGGGACTAGCGGGGGCAAACACAGATACGCAGTATTTT; CDR3 protein: CASGLGLAGANTDTQYF
V gene: TRBV28; D gene: TRBD1; clone size: .; J gene: TRBJ2-7; CDR3 DNA: TGTGCCAGCAGTCCTGGGACAGGGGGCTACGAGCAGTACTTC; CDR3 protein: CASSPGTGGYEQYF
V gene: TRBV7-2; D gene: .; clone size: .; J gene: TRBJ1-2; CDR3 DNA: TGTGCCAGCAGCTCGGGGACTCACAACTATGGCTACACCTTC; CDR3 protein: CASSSGTHNYGYTF
V gene: TRBV3-1/TRBV3-2; D gene: TRBD2; clone size: .; J gene: TRBJ2-7; CDR3 DNA: TGTGCCAGCAGCCGTGGACTAGCGGGGGCCCACGAGCAGTACTTC; CDR3 protein: CASSRGLAGAHEQYF
V gene: TRBV12-3/TRBV12-4; D gene: .; clone size: .; J gene: TRBJ1-1; CDR3 DNA: TGTGCCAGCAGTTTAGGAGGGTCCACTGAAGCTTTCTTT; CDR3 protein: CASSLGGSTEAFF
V gene: TRBV6-6; D gene: .; clone size: once; J gene: TRBJ2-7; CDR3 DNA: TGTGCCAGCAGCCGACAGACTACCTACGAGCAGTACTTC; CDR3 protein: CASSRQTTYEQYF
V gene: TRBV5-1; D gene: TRBD2; clone size: once; J gene: TRBJ2-5; CDR3 DNA: TGCGCCAGCGGCCAAAGCGGGGGAGAGACCCAGTACTTC; CDR3 protein: CASGQSGGETQYF
V gene: TRBV28; D gene: TRBD1; clone size: .; J gene: TRBJ1-2; CDR3 DNA: TGTGCCAGCAGTCCGGGACAGGGGGCCGGTGGCTACACCTTC; CDR3 protein: CASSPGQGAGGYTF
V gene: TRBV19; D gene: TRBD1; clone size: .; J gene: TRBJ1-2; CDR3 DNA: TGTGCCAGTAGCCCAGGGACAGGTCCTAACTATGGCTACACCTTC; CDR3 protein: CASSPGTGPNYGYTF
V gene: TRBV5-1; D gene: .; clone size: .; J gene: TRBJ1-1; CDR3 DNA: TGCGCCAGCAGCGTGTGGGGGGGCCGGAACACTGAAGCTTTCTTT; CDR3 protein: CASSVWGGRNTEAFF
V gene: TRBV28; D gene: .; clone size: few; J gene: TRBJ2-3; CDR3 DNA: TGTGCCAGCATCCCGGGACAAAGCACAGATACGCAGTATTTT; CDR3 protein: CASIPGQSTDTQYF
V gene: TRBV15; D gene: TRBD2; clone size: .; J gene: TRBJ2-3; CDR3 DNA: TGTGCCACCAGAGAGGGGACTAGCCTAGATACGCAGTATTTT; CDR3 protein: CATREGTSLDTQYF
V gene: TRBV4-2; D gene: .; clone size: .; J gene: TRBJ1-2; CDR3 DNA: TGTGCCAGCAGCCAAAACAGCTATGGCTACACCTTC; CDR3 protein: CASSQNSYGYTF
V gene: TRBV11-2; D gene: TRBD1; clone size: .; J gene: TRBJ2-7; CDR3 DNA: TGTGCCAGCAGTTACCCCGGGACAGGGGCCTACGAGCAGTACTTC; CDR3 protein: CASSYPGTGAYEQYF
V gene: TRBV5-1; D gene: .; clone size: .; J gene: TRBJ1-4; CDR3 DNA: TGCGCCAGCAGCACCACAGGGACTAATGAAAAACTGTTTTTT; CDR3 protein: CASSTTGTNEKLFF
V gene: TRBV11-2; D gene: TRBD2; clone size: .; J gene: TRBJ2-1; CDR3 DNA: TGTGCCAGCAGCTCCAGACTAGCGGAATCCTACAATGAGCAGTTCTTC; CDR3 protein: CASSSRLAESYNEQFF
V gene: TRBV20-1; D gene: .; clone size: .; J gene: TRBJ1-2; CDR3 DNA: TGCAGTGCTAGCAGGGGTGAAGGCTACACCTTC; CDR3 protein: CSASRGEGYTF
V gene: TRBV6-1; D gene: TRBD2; clone size: once; J gene: TRBJ2-1; CDR3 DNA: TGTGCCAGCAGTGCGGGACTAGCGGGGGGTTACAATGAGCAGTTCTTC; CDR3 protein: CASSAGLAGGYNEQFF
V gene: TRBV5-1; D gene: .; clone size: .; J gene: TRBJ1-1; CDR3 DNA: TGCGCCAGCAGGTTCCTCGGACAGCCAGGCACTGAAGCTTTCTTT; CDR3 protein: CASRFLGQPGTEAFF
V gene: TRBV5-1; D gene: TRBD2; clone size: .; J gene: TRBJ2-1; CDR3 DNA: TGCGCCAGCAGCTTGTTGTGGACTAGTAACGAGCAGTTCTTC; CDR3 protein: CASSLLWTSNEQFF
V gene: TRBV12-5; D gene: TRBD2; clone size: .; J gene: TRBJ2-1; CDR3 DNA: TGTGCTAGTGGTTCCATGGCGGGGGGAGGCAATGAGCAGTTCTTC; CDR3 protein: CASGSMAGGGNEQFF
V gene: TRBV19; D gene: .; clone size: .; J gene: TRBJ2-7; CDR3 DNA: TGTGCCAGTAGTATGGAAGGGGGGGCCGAGCAGTACTTC; CDR3 protein: CASSMEGGAEQYF
V gene: TRBV7-2; D gene: .; clone size: .; J gene: TRBJ2-5; CDR3 DNA: TGTGCCAGCAGCACCCGGGGGGCCTCGGCCTTCCAAGAGACCCAGTACTTC; CDR3 protein: CASSTRGASAFQETQYF
V gene: TRBV27; D gene: TRBD1; clone size: few; J gene: TRBJ1-2; CDR3 DNA: TGTGCCAGCAGTCCCCTTGACAGGGGATGGGATGGCTACACCTTC; CDR3 protein: CASSPLDRGWDGYTF
V gene: TRBV28; D gene: .; clone size: once; J gene: TRBJ2-1; CDR3 DNA: TGTGCCAGCAGTTTAGCGTCCTACAATGAGCAGTTCTTC; CDR3 protein: CASSLASYNEQFF
V gene: TRBV9; D gene: .; clone size: .; J gene: TRBJ2-3; CDR3 DNA: TGTGCCAGCAGCGTAGAACCCCAGGGAGATACGCAGTATTTT; CDR3 protein: CASSVEPQGDTQYF
V gene: TRBV9; D gene: TRBD2; clone size: .; J gene: TRBJ2-3; CDR3 DNA: TGTGCCAGCAGCAGCCGACTAGCGGGAGGTGATACGCAGTATTTT; CDR3 protein: CASSSRLAGGDTQYF
V gene: TRBV4-2; D gene: TRBD1; clone size: .; J gene: TRBJ1-2; CDR3 DNA: TGTGCCAGCAGCCACGGGACAGCGCCCAACTATGGCTACACCTTC; CDR3 protein: CASSHGTAPNYGYTF
V gene: TRBV5-1; D gene: .; clone size: .; J gene: TRBJ2-3; CDR3 DNA: TGCGCCAGCAGCTTGGGGAGGGGGGGCCGATCCGTATCGCAGTATTTT; CDR3 protein: CASSLGRGGRSVSQYF
V gene: TRBV28; D gene: .; clone size: once; J gene: TRBJ2-7; CDR3 DNA: TGTGCCAGCAAGGTTGGCGGGGCAATCTACGAGCAGTACTTC; CDR3 protein: CASKVGGAIYEQYF
V gene: TRBV7-8; D gene: TRBD2; clone size: .; J gene: TRBJ2-4; CDR3 DNA: TGTGCCAGCAGCTTCCCCCCTCAAGCGGGGCCGGCAGCCAAAAACATTCAGTACTTC; CDR3 protein: CASSFPPQAGPAAKNIQYF
V gene: TRBV27; D gene: TRBD2; clone size: .; J gene: TRBJ2-1; CDR3 DNA: TGTGCCAGCAGCTTATCCCCCGGGACTAGCGGCAATGAGCAGTTCTTC; CDR3 protein: CASSLSPGTSGNEQFF
V gene: TRBV19; D gene: .; clone size: .; J gene: TRBJ2-5; CDR3 DNA: TGTGCCAGTAGTATCAGAGGGTGGCAACAAGAGACCCAGTACTTC; CDR3 protein: CASSIRGWQQETQYF
V gene: TRBV18; D gene: TRBD1; clone size: .; J gene: TRBJ2-5; CDR3 DNA: TGTGCCAGCTCCGATACCGGGACAGAAGAGACCCAGTACTTC; CDR3 protein: CASSDTGTEETQYF
V gene: TRBV4-3; D gene: TRBD2; clone size: .; J gene: TRBJ2-1; CDR3 DNA: TGCGCCAGCAGCCAAGTTAGCGGGGGTGAGCAGTTCTTC; CDR3 protein: CASSQVSGGEQFF
V gene: TRBV6-5; D gene: TRBD1; clone size: .; J gene: TRBJ2-4; CDR3 DNA: TGTGCCAGCATTAAGGGGGCCGCCAAAAACATTCAGTACTTC; CDR3 protein: CASIKGAAKNIQYF
V gene: TRBV30; D gene: TRBD1; clone size: .; J gene: TRBJ1-1; CDR3 DNA: TGTGCCTGGACCCCGGGACAGGGAACCACTGAAGCTTTCTTT; CDR3 protein: CAWTPGQGTTEAFF
V gene: TRBV5-4; D gene: TRBD2; clone size: .; J gene: TRBJ2-1; CDR3 DNA: TGTGCCAGCAGCACAGCTAGCGGGGGGGACGAGCAGTTCTTC; CDR3 protein: CASSTASGGDEQFF
V gene: TRBV10-3; D gene: TRBD2; clone size: .; J gene: TRBJ2-3; CDR3 DNA: TGTGCTTCGGGGACTAGCGGGGGGACAGATACGCAGTATTTT; CDR3 protein: CASGTSGGTDTQYF
V gene: TRBV28; D gene: TRBD1; clone size: .; J gene: TRBJ2-1; CDR3 DNA: TGTGCCAGCAGTCTTTCGGGCAGGGGGCGCGCCGATGAGCAGTTCTTC; CDR3 protein: CASSLSGRGRADEQFF
V gene: TRBV6-2/TRBV6-3; D gene: TRBD1; clone size: once; J gene: TRBJ2-7; CDR3 DNA: TGTGCCAGCAGCCCCCCAGGGACAGGGCTCTCCTACGAGCAGTACTTC; CDR3 protein: CASSPPGTGLSYEQYF
V gene: TRBV6-5; D gene: TRBD1; clone size: .; J gene: TRBJ1-5; CDR3 DNA: TGTGCCAGCGTAGGACAGGGTGGCAATCAGCCCCAGCATTTT; CDR3 protein: CASVGQGGNQPQHF
V gene: TRBV9; D gene: TRBD2; clone size: .; J gene: TRBJ2-5; CDR3 DNA: TGTGCCAGCAGCGGGGCCGCGGGGCGGGGGCAAGAGACCCAGTACTTC; CDR3 protein: CASSGAAGRGQETQYF
V gene: TRBV4-3; D gene: .; clone size: .; J gene: TRBJ1-6; CDR3 DNA: TGCGCCAGCAGTAACAGGGCCCTCTATAATTCACCCCTCCACTTT; CDR3 protein: CASSNRALYNSPLHF
V gene: TRBV5-1; D gene: .; clone size: .; J gene: TRBJ2-7; CDR3 DNA: TGCGCCAGCAGCTTGGGGGGGCCCCCTATCGAGCAGTACTTC; CDR3 protein: CASSLGGPPIEQYF
V gene: TRBV5-1; D gene: .; clone size: once; J gene: TRBJ1-1; CDR3 DNA: TGCGCCAGCAGCTTTGGGCCCGGGATAAACACTGAAGCTTTCTTT; CDR3 protein: CASSFGPGINTEAFF
V gene: TRBV7-2; D gene: TRBD2; clone size: .; J gene: TRBJ2-7; CDR3 DNA: TGTGCCAGCAGTACCCGGGGGGGCTTCTACGAGCAGTACTTC; CDR3 protein: CASSTRGGFYEQYF
V gene: TRBV7-3; D gene: TRBD2; clone size: .; J gene: TRBJ2-1; CDR3 DNA: TGTGCCAGCAGCTTGGGACTAGCGGAATACCACAATGAGCAGTTCTTC; CDR3 protein: CASSLGLAEYHNEQFF